This is a list of T cell receptor beta chains from one sample in a study of T cell responses to AZD1222 COVID-19 vaccine. Data came from immunoSEQ multiplex PCR; TCRdb stores just in-frame clones and leaves some out. The top ten hold approximately 12% of the sample, which has about 120,000 clones, around nine tenths seen once. The sample was peripheral blood, taken on day 0 of AZD1222 vaccination. The receptor set was obtained from an adult in good health. CDR3s include the opening cysteine and the closing phenylalanine or tryptophan. Each record gives: D gene, J gene, clone size, V gene, CDR3 length, CDR3 protein, CDR3 DNA. A D gene is named only where the DNA matches it firmly. Rows may omit the clone size; those that give it use once, few, many or a size class.

TRBD1 | TRBJ2-1 | . | TRBV18 | 16 | CASSPQQGALYNEQFF | TGTGCCAGCTCACCCCAACAGGGGGCGCTCTATAATGAGCAGTTCTTC
. | TRBJ2-7 | medium-sized | TRBV6-2/TRBV6-3 | 15 | CASSYSTGASDEQYF | TGTGCCAGCAGTTACTCAACGGGAGCCTCGGACGAGCAGTACTTC
. | TRBJ1-5 | . | TRBV9 | 12 | CASSVPGQPQHF | TGTGCCAGCAGCGTCCCAGGACAGCCCCAGCATTTT
. | TRBJ1-4 | . | TRBV27 | 14 | CASSRDSGDEKLFF | TGTGCCAGCAGCCGGGACTCGGGAGACGAAAAACTGTTTTTT
. | TRBJ1-2 | . | TRBV30 | 11 | CAWSTDYGYTF | TGTGCCTGGAGTACTGACTATGGCTACACCTTC
TRBD2 | TRBJ2-1 | . | TRBV19 | 15 | CASRISGRANNEQFF | TGTGCCAGTAGGATAAGCGGGAGGGCTAACAATGAGCAGTTCTTC
. | TRBJ2-1 | . | TRBV5-1 | 15 | CASKSTKGSHNEQFF | TGCGCCAGCAAGTCTACTAAGGGGTCCCACAATGAGCAGTTCTTC
TRBD2 | TRBJ2-7 | few | TRBV7-8 | 15 | CASSLGAGGPYEQYF | TGTGCCAGCAGCTTAGGCGCGGGAGGTCCCTACGAGCAGTACTTC
. | TRBJ2-1 | . | TRBV25-1 | 13 | CASSASGPREQFF | TGTGCCAGCAGTGCTTCGGGGCCCCGGGAGCAGTTCTTC
. | TRBJ2-7 | once | TRBV7-9 | 15 | CASSLGDILSYEQYF | TGTGCCAGCAGCTTAGGGGACATACTCTCCTACGAGCAGTACTTC
. | TRBJ2-5 | . | TRBV2 | 14 | CASSGSATQETQYF | TGTGCCAGCAGTGGGAGTGCGACCCAAGAGACCCAGTACTTC
. | TRBJ2-2 | . | TRBV9 | 14 | CASSARGNTGELFF | TGTGCCAGCAGCGCCCGGGGGAACACCGGGGAGCTGTTTTTT
. | TRBJ2-2 | . | TRBV7-8 | 13 | CASSLAGTGELFF | TGTGCCAGCAGCTTAGCGGGTACCGGGGAGCTGTTTTTT
. | TRBJ2-3 | . | TRBV5-6 | 13 | CASSLQRTDTQYF | TGTGCCAGCAGCTTGCAGCGGACAGATACGCAGTATTTT
TRBD1 | TRBJ1-2 | . | TRBV9 | 19 | CASSPDAIRDRSPNYGYTF | TGTGCCAGCAGCCCGGACGCGATCCGGGACAGGTCACCTAACTATGGCTACACCTTC
. | TRBJ1-4 | . | TRBV9 | 14 | CASSPVDDSEKLFF | TGTGCCAGCAGCCCAGTGGACGACTCTGAAAAACTGTTTTTT
TRBD2 | TRBJ2-1 | . | TRBV7-9 | 19 | CASSLRLTLAGGPGNEQFF | TGTGCCAGCAGCCTACGACTGACCCTGGCGGGAGGGCCAGGCAATGAGCAGTTCTTC
TRBD1 | TRBJ1-4 | few | TRBV6-6 | 18 | CASSLQDRGLFSNEKLFF | TGTGCCAGCAGTCTCCAGGACAGGGGGCTATTTTCTAATGAAAAACTGTTTTTT
TRBD2 | TRBJ2-3 | . | TRBV5-1 | 16 | CASSFSRLAGRDTQYF | TGCGCCAGCAGCTTCTCAAGACTAGCAGGAAGGGATACGCAGTATTTT
. | TRBJ2-4 | . | TRBV6-2/TRBV6-3 | 15 | CASSYLGNAKNIQYF | TGTGCCAGCAGTTACTTGGGGAATGCCAAAAACATTCAGTACTTC
. | TRBJ1-2 | . | TRBV5-1 | 14 | CASSLAGLIYGYTF | TGCGCCAGCAGCCTTGCAGGGCTCATCTATGGCTACACCTTC
. | TRBJ2-7 | . | TRBV28 | 16 | CASSLTVMKGAYEQYF | TGTGCCAGCAGTTTGACAGTAATGAAGGGAGCCTACGAGCAGTACTTC
TRBD2 | TRBJ2-1 | . | TRBV5-8 | 14 | CASSLLAGGNEQFF | TGTGCCAGCAGCTTACTAGCGGGAGGTAATGAGCAGTTCTTC
. | TRBJ1-1 | . | TRBV2 | 14 | CASSERRNFVEAFF | TGTGCCAGCAGTGAAAGACGGAACTTTGTGGAAGCTTTCTTT
. | TRBJ1-2 | . | TRBV19 | 12 | CASTRGTLGYTF | TGTGCCAGTACGAGGGGGACCCTGGGCTACACCTTC
TRBD2 | TRBJ2-2 | . | TRBV5-1 | 16 | CASSSGLARNTGELFF | TGCGCCAGCAGCTCGGGACTAGCGCGGAACACCGGGGAGCTGTTTTTT
. | TRBJ2-1 | few | TRBV3-1/TRBV3-2 | 11 | CASSRNDEQFF | TGTGCCAGCAGCCGAAACGATGAGCAGTTCTTC
TRBD2 | TRBJ2-3 | . | TRBV19 | 14 | CASRTSALTDTQYF | TGTGCCAGTAGAACTAGCGCCCTCACAGATACGCAGTATTTT
TRBD1 | TRBJ1-1 | . | TRBV6-6 | 13 | CASTNRGNTEAFF | TGTGCCAGCACCAACAGGGGGAACACTGAAGCTTTCTTT
TRBD1 | TRBJ2-7 | . | TRBV9 | 14 | CASSPRGTSYEQYF | TGTGCCAGCAGCCCCAGGGGGACCTCCTACGAGCAGTACTTC
. | TRBJ2-1 | . | TRBV7-3 | 12 | CASSLQNGEQFF | TGTGCCAGCAGCTTACAGAACGGTGAGCAGTTCTTC
TRBD2 | TRBJ2-6 | . | TRBV5-1 | 19 | CASSLGTSGRRAGANVLTF | TGCGCCAGCAGCTTAGGGACTAGCGGGAGGAGGGCTGGGGCCAACGTCCTGACTTTC
TRBD2 | TRBJ2-7 | . | TRBV7-2 | 15 | CASSTNGLAGLKQYF | TGTGCCAGCAGCACGAACGGACTAGCGGGACTGAAGCAGTACTTC
. | TRBJ2-1 | . | TRBV19 | 13 | CATQYNYGNEQFF | TGTGCCACCCAGTACAATTATGGCAATGAGCAGTTCTTC
. | TRBJ2-3 | . | TRBV29-1 | 12 | CSVEQGTDTQYF | TGCAGCGTTGAGCAGGGCACAGATACGCAGTATTTT
. | TRBJ1-1 | . | TRBV6-5 | 14 | CASRNGGSNTEAFF | TGTGCCAGCAGAAACGGGGGATCGAACACTGAAGCTTTCTTT
TRBD2 | TRBJ2-1 | . | TRBV10-3 | 16 | CAISKGTSGGNNEQFF | TGTGCCATCAGTAAAGGGACTAGCGGGGGGAACAATGAGCAGTTCTTC
TRBD2 | TRBJ2-1 | . | TRBV7-9 | 14 | CASSGRASYNEQFF | TGTGCCTCTAGCGGGAGGGCCTCCTACAATGAGCAGTTCTTC
. | TRBJ1-1 | . | TRBV6-2/TRBV6-3 | 17 | CASSYSGGRRLSAEAFF | TGTGCCAGCAGTTACTCGGGGGGACGGCGACTATCAGCTGAAGCTTTCTTT
TRBD1 | TRBJ1-2 | . | TRBV10-3 | 17 | CAISEPTGASGTDGYTF | TGTGCCATCAGTGAACCAACGGGGGCGAGTGGGACAGATGGCTACACCTTC
. | TRBJ2-2 | . | TRBV5-1 | 15 | CASSLGRSRTGELFF | TGCGCCAGCAGCTTGGGACGGTCGCGCACCGGGGAGCTGTTTTTT
. | TRBJ2-3 | . | TRBV28 | 14 | CASSLARVTDTQYF | TGTGCCAGCAGTTTAGCCAGGGTCACAGATACGCAGTATTTT
TRBD2 | TRBJ2-3 | . | TRBV13 | 16 | CASSRITGGPPDTQYF | TGTGCCAGCAGCCGAATCACGGGAGGGCCCCCAGATACGCAGTATTTT